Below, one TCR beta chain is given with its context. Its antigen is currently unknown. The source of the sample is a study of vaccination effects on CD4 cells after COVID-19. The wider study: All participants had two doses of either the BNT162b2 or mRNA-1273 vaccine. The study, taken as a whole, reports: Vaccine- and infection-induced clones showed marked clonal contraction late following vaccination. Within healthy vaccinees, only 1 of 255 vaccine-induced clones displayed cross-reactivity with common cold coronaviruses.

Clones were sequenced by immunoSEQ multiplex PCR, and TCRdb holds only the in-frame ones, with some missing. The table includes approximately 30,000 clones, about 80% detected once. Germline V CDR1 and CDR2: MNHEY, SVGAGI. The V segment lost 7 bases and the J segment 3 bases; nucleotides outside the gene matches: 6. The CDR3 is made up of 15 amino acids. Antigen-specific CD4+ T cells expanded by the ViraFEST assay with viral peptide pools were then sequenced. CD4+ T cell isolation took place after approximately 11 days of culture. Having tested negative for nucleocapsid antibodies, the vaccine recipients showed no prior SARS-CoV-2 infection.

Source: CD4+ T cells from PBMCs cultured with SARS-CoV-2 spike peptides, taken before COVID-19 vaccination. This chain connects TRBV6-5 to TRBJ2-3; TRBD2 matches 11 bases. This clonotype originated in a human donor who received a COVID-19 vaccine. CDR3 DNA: TGTGCCAGCATTCGTAGCGGGGGGGCAACAGATACGCAGTATTTT. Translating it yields CASIRSGGATDTQYF.